Listed below are T cell receptor beta chains from one sample, sequenced in a study of PD-L1 blockade in urothelial cancer. The table came from immunoSEQ multiplex PCR; TCRdb's copy has only in-frame clones and leaves some out. The sample includes 70,000 to 90,000 clones, over 80% of them seen just once. The sequencing used PBMCs, collected around atezolizumab (anti-PD-L1) treatment. The receptors were gathered from a man between 65 and 85 years old with urothelial cancer. The CDR3 runs from the conserved cysteine through the conserved F or W. The D gene is left open where the match is weak. Size is stated for part of the rows, as once, few or many counts, or as a class when the clone is expanded.

>TRBJ2-7|NA|16|TRBV13|TRBD2
TGTGCCAGCACCCGTGGCGGACTAGCGAAGATCTACGAGCAGTACTTC
CASTRGGLAKIYEQYF
>TRBJ2-7|NA|16|TRBV7-6|TRBD1
TGTGCCAGCAGTACACCGCCGGGACAGGGTGTGCACGAGCAGTACTTC
CASSTPPGQGVHEQYF
>TRBJ1-2|NA|12|TRBV7-2|NA
TGTGCCAGCAGCTTGGGGCTGGTTGGCTACACCTTC
CASSLGLVGYTF
>TRBJ1-6|NA|17|TRBV14|NA
TGTGCCAGCAGCCCGTTAAACGCCGGCAGTAGAGGTTCACCCCTCCACTTT
CASSPLNAGSRGSPLHF
>TRBJ2-7|NA|15|TRBV7-2|NA
TGTGCCAGCAGCCCCCCTAGGGGAAACTCCTACGAGCAGTACTTC
CASSPPRGNSYEQYF
>TRBJ2-2|NA|16|TRBV7-9|TRBD2
TGCGCCAGCAGCCAAGAACCAGCGGGAGGGGTCGGGGAGCTGTTTTTT
CASSQEPAGGVGELFF
>TRBJ2-7|NA|12|TRBV6-5|NA
TGTGCCAGCAGTTCGTCAGAATACGAGCAGTACTTC
CASSSSEYEQYF
>TRBJ1-5|NA|14|TRBV18|TRBD1
TGTGCCAGCTCACCCGGACAGGGACTTGGGCCCCAGCATTTT
CASSPGQGLGPQHF
>TRBJ2-7|NA|16|TRBV5-5|TRBD1
TGTGCCAGCAGCCCTAACCCCGGACAGGGGGGATACGAGCAGTACTTC
CASSPNPGQGGYEQYF
>TRBJ2-1|NA|11|TRBV5-6|NA
TGTGCCAGCAGTGAGGGCGCTAAGCAGTTCTTC
CASSEGAKQFF
>TRBJ2-2|NA|16|TRBV11-3|NA
TGTGCCAGCAGCTTCGAACAGGGTCGGGGCACCGGGGAGCTGTTTTTT
CASSFEQGRGTGELFF
>TRBJ1-1|NA|16|TRBV5-1|NA
TGCGCCAGCAGCTTGGTCCCCACAGGGATGAACACTGAAGCTTTCTTT
CASSLVPTGMNTEAFF
>TRBJ2-3|once|13|TRBV7-2|NA
TGTGCCAGCAGTCAAGAGGTCTGGGATACGCAGTATTTT
CASSQEVWDTQYF
>TRBJ2-3|NA|17|TRBV11-3|NA
TGTGCCAGCAGCTTAGGACTGAGAGCGTCCCTGGGAGATACGCAGTATTTT
CASSLGLRASLGDTQYF
>TRBJ2-1|NA|15|TRBV7-2|NA
TGTGCCAGCAGCTTGGCGGCGCCGACCTACAATGAGCAGTTCTTC
CASSLAAPTYNEQFF
>TRBJ2-7|once|15|TRBV7-2|NA
TGTGCCAGCAGCTTAGGGTGGGGAGGACCGAACGAGCAGTACTTC
CASSLGWGGPNEQYF
>TRBJ2-5|NA|18|TRBV4-2|TRBD2
TGTGCCAGCAGCCAAGAAGCCCTAGCGGATATAGGGAAAGAGACCCAGTACTTC
CASSQEALADIGKETQYF
>TRBJ1-1|NA|16|TRBV19|NA
TGTGCCAGTAGTATGGTGTCGGGGAATCGTGATAGTGAAGCTTTCTTT
CASSMVSGNRDSEAFF
>TRBJ1-2|once|17|TRBV11-1|TRBD1
TGTGCCAGCAGCCGTACCCCGGGACAGGGGGCGGACTATGGCTACACCTTC
CASSRTPGQGADYGYTF
>TRBJ1-1|once|14|TRBV5-1|TRBD1
TGCGCCAGCTCCCCGGGACAGGAGAACACTGAAGCTTTCTTT
CASSPGQENTEAFF
>TRBJ1-2|NA|12|TRBV6-5|NA
TGTGCCAGCAGTTCCGGGAACTATGGCTACACCTTC
CASSSGNYGYTF
>TRBJ1-1|NA|16|TRBV19|TRBD1
TGTGCCACCGGCCGGGGACAGGCCTACATGAACACTGAAGCTTTCTTT
CATGRGQAYMNTEAFF
>TRBJ2-2|NA|16|TRBV19|TRBD2
TGTGCCAGTAGTATGGAGGGGACTAGCTTCGCCGGGGAGCTGTTTTTT
CASSMEGTSFAGELFF
>TRBJ2-5|NA|13|TRBV19|NA
TGTGCCAGTAGTATCGGGAGTAGAGAGACCCAGTACTTC
CASSIGSRETQYF
>TRBJ2-5|once|16|TRBV7-2|TRBD1
TGTGCCAGCAGCGCCCCTCCGGACAGGGTAGGAGAGACCCAGTACTTC
CASSAPPDRVGETQYF
>TRBJ1-1|NA|13|TRBV11-3|NA
TGTGCCAGCCGGGGACACCCCGACACTGAAGCTTTCTTT
CASRGHPDTEAFF
>TRBJ2-3|NA|12|TRBV11-2|TRBD2
TGTGCCACCAGCCCGAGCGGGGGGGCCCGGTATTTT
CATSPSGGARYF
>TRBJ2-1|NA|16|TRBV6-5|NA
TGTGCCAGCAGTTACTCTGGCGGGGGCGTATACAATGAGCAGTTCTTC
CASSYSGGGVYNEQFF
>TRBJ1-2|NA|14|TRBV2|NA
TGTGCCAGCAGTGAACTTCAGGGTGGCGATGGCTACACCTTC
CASSELQGGDGYTF
>TRBJ1-2|NA|16|TRBV4-2|TRBD1
TGTGCCAGCAGCCAAACAGGGGACCTCACTAACTATGGCTACACCTTC
CASSQTGDLTNYGYTF
>TRBJ2-7|NA|11|TRBV20-1|NA
TGCAGTGCTAGAGGCGGCTACGAGCAGTACTTC
CSARGGYEQYF
>TRBJ1-2|once|13|TRBV25-1|NA
TGTGCCAGCAGTGAATGGGCCACCTATGGCTACACCTTC
CASSEWATYGYTF
>TRBJ2-2|NA|16|TRBV21-1|NA
TGTGCCAGCAGCACCCGACAGGGGACGGGCACCGGGGAGCTGTTTTTT
CASSTRQGTGTGELFF
>TRBJ2-3|NA|15|TRBV6-5|TRBD1
TGTGCCAGCAGTTCCAAGACAGGGAACACAGATACGCAGTATTTT
CASSSKTGNTDTQYF
>TRBJ1-2|NA|15|TRBV19|NA
TGTGCCAGTAGTCCGGGTTACAGGGAATCGGCTGGCTACACCTTC
CASSPGYRESAGYTF
>TRBJ2-1|NA|16|TRBV6-1|TRBD2
TGTGCCAGCAGTGAAGTGGTAGCGGGGGGACTGGATGAGCAGTTCTTC
CASSEVVAGGLDEQFF
>TRBJ2-1|NA|16|TRBV4-2|NA
TGTGCCAGCAGCCGCGACGGAGGACTTGGAGGCAATGAGCAGTTCTTC
CASSRDGGLGGNEQFF
>TRBJ2-7|NA|15|TRBV5-6|NA
TGTGCCAGCAGCCGGACCGGGACTGAAGACTACGAGCAGTACTTC
CASSRTGTEDYEQYF
>TRBJ2-7|NA|19|TRBV18|TRBD2
TGTGCCAGCTCACCGTTGGGGACTAGCGGGAGGTCTTCCTCCTACGAGCAGTACTTC
CASSPLGTSGRSSSYEQYF
>TRBJ2-5|NA|12|TRBV7-8|NA
TGTGCCAGCAGCTTAGTACTAGAGACCCAGTACTTC
CASSLVLETQYF
>TRBJ2-7|once|12|TRBV25-1|NA
TGTGCCAGCAGTGGATTGGCCCCCGAGCAGTACTTC
CASSGLAPEQYF
>TRBJ2-5|NA|15|TRBV6-5|NA
TGTGCCAGCAGTCCGGTGAGGGGGGGCTGGGGGACCCAGTACTTC
CASSPVRGGWGTQYF
>TRBJ2-3|NA|13|TRBV5-4|NA
TGTGCCAGCAGCTTGATGACTGAAAATACGCAGTATTTT
CASSLMTENTQYF
>TRBJ2-1|NA|16|TRBV7-9|TRBD1
TGTGCCAGCACCCAGACCGGGACAGGGCCGTACAATGAGCAGTTCTTC
CASTQTGTGPYNEQFF
>TRBJ1-1|NA|15|TRBV4-2|TRBD1
TGTGCCAGCAGCAGTTCGACAGGGGTACGAACTGAAGCTTTCTTT
CASSSSTGVRTEAFF
>TRBJ2-3|NA|18|TRBV27|TRBD2
TGTGCCAGCAGTTTATCGGGACTAGCGAGTCCTAGCACAGATACGCAGTATTTT
CASSLSGLASPSTDTQYF
>TRBJ2-2|NA|14|TRBV7-9|NA
TGTGCCAGCACCCTTCAGGGGAACACCGGGGAGCTGTTTTTT
CASTLQGNTGELFF
>TRBJ2-7|NA|14|TRBV7-6|NA
TGTGCCAGCAGCCCTGGAGGCGGTGCTTACGAGCAGTACTTC
CASSPGGGAYEQYF
>TRBJ2-2|NA|15|TRBV4-3|NA
TGCGCCAGCCGCCGAAACCGGGGGAACACCGGGGAGCTGTTTTTT
CASRRNRGNTGELFF
>TRBJ2-2|NA|12|TRBV9|NA
TGTGCCAGCTCTCCCTTCACCGGGGAGCTGTTTTTT
CASSPFTGELFF